This passage covers 14 T cell receptor beta chains from one sample sequenced in a study of blood T cells in healthy people across ages. A second PCR, run for about 7 to 12 cycles, used a sample-barcoded 5' primer plus a J-beta primer mix. TCRdb processed the 5' RACE reads anew with MiXCR; each CDR3 protein has one entry. Here the sample spans fewer than 2 million distinct CDR3 sequences, about 39% being singletons. Sequenced input: blood. The source of these receptors is a human donor in good health.

This clonotype was picked up many times. The chain recombines TRBV7-2 with TRBJ2-7; D is tentatively TRBD1 or TRBD2 (6 bases each). The CDR3 consists of 14 residues. V lost 3 bases, J lost 6 bases, and 15 bases lay in between. Germline-derived CDR1 and CDR2 are SGHTA and FQGNSA. The chain's CDR3 is CASSLRGGGGEQYF. CDR3 in DNA: TGTGCCAGCAGCTTGAGAGGGGGAGGTGGCGAGCAGTACTTC.

V usage is TRBV28 and J usage is TRBJ2-1; D not resolved. Deletions cut 4 bases from V and 2 bases from J, with 15 bases between. The CDR3 runs to 16 residues. Germline V lookup: CDR1 MDHEN, CDR2 SYDVKM. DNA for the CDR3: TGTGCCAGCAGTTCCTTAGGGTCGAGCCCCTACAATGAGCAGTTCTTC. Translated, it gives CASSSLGSSPYNEQFF.

The rearrangement uses TRBV14 and TRBJ2-1; the D is unclear. Deletions cut 7 bases from V and 3 bases from J, with 13 bases between. CDR3 length: 14 residues. Germline V lookup: CDR1 SGHDN, CDR2 FVKESK. In nucleotides, the CDR3 is TGTGCCAGCAACCCCGGGCCCCGCTACAATGAGCAGTTCTTC. Its protein product is CASNPGPRYNEQFF.

The table lists this clonotype with a few counts. V is TRBV10-3 and J is TRBJ2-3; D is ambiguous. The V gene lost 5 bases and the J gene lost 2 bases, with 26 bases spanning the gap. Germline CDR1 ENHRY, CDR2 SYGVKD. The CDR3 has 19 residues. The CDR3 loop is CAISPMHYPGRSYTDTQYF. CDR3 DNA sequence: TGTGCCATCAGTCCAATGCATTACCCAGGACGGAGCTACACAGATACGCAGTATTTT.

The table lists this clonotype with a few counts. V gene TRBV6-2 or TRBV6-3 combines with J gene TRBJ1-1; D call uncertain. Germline V gene lookup returns CDR1 MNHEY and CDR2 SVGEGT. The CDR3 has 14 amino acids. V lost 4 bases to trimming and J lost 4 bases, with 13 bases between them. The CDR3, as DNA: TGTGCCAGCAGTTCGAGAGTCATTCGCACTGAAGCTTTCTTT. It encodes CASSSRVIRTEAFF.

This clonotype occurred a few times. The junction departs from the called germline gene at one end, perhaps through a read error. This sequence joins TRBV6-2 or TRBV6-3 and TRBJ2-7, with a possible D match to TRBD1 (6 bases). Looked up from germline, CDR1 is MNHEY and CDR2 is SVGEGT. This CDR3 contains 12 residues. The CDR3 region is CARSWDTYEQYF. The CDR3 DNA sequence: TGTGCCCGCAGTTGGGACACCTACGAGCAGTACTTC.

The chain has TRBV29-1 and TRBJ1-3; D is ambiguous. V was pared by 4 bases and J by 9 bases, with 10 bases between. The CDR3 sequence is 11 residues long. CDR1 is SQVTM, CDR2 ANQGSEA, per germline. The DNA for the CDR3 is TGCAGCGTTGGACTTAGAGGCACCATATATTTT. Translation: CSVGLRGTIYF.

Worth noting for this clonotype: Given a much more abundant clone one base away, this may be a read error. V gene TRBV7-2 combines with J gene TRBJ2-3, with D perhaps TRBD1 (6 bases). This CDR3 has 13 amino acids. CDR1 is SGHTA and CDR2 is FQGNSA in the germline V gene. As DNA, the CDR3 is TGTGCCGGCAGCTTAGCAGGGGTGGATACGCAGTATTTT. This translates into CAGSLAGVDTQYF.

The V and J genes are TRBV7-3 and TRBJ2-1; D gene ambiguous. Looked up from germline, CDR1 is SGHTA and CDR2 is FQGTGA. V was cut by 2 bases and J by 4 bases, with 12 bases left in between. The CDR3 is made up of 15 amino acids. The CDR3 spells CASSLGGRRYNEQFF. CDR3 sequence (DNA): TGTGCCAGCAGCTTAGGCGGAAGGAGATACAATGAGCAGTTCTTC. Variable domain in full (rest from reference TRBV7-3 and TRBJ2-1): GAGVSQTPSNKVTEKGKYVELRCDPISGHTALYWYRQSLGQGPEFLIYFQGTGAADDSGLPNDRFFAVRPEGSVSTLKIQRTERGDSAVYLCASSLGGRRYNEQFFGPGTRLTVL.

This clonotype was observed a handful of times. One base away lies a much larger clone, so this may be a sequencing read error. The V and J genes are TRBV6-2 or TRBV6-3 and TRBJ2-1; 12 positions agree with TRBD2. The CDR3 is 14 amino acids. J gave up 4 bases and V 7 bases, and 2 bases lay outside the gene matches. CDR1 MNHEY and CDR2 SVGEGT come from the germline V gene. The CDR3 sequence: CASKGLAGYNEQFF. The DNA for the CDR3 is TGTGCCAGCAAAGGACTAGCGGGGTACAATGAGCAGTTCTTC.

The chain carries TRBV20-1 and TRBJ1-1; tentative D call: TRBD1 (6 bases). V was cut by 0 bases and J by 1 base, with 12 bases left in between. Germline V gene data show CDR1 as DFQATT and CDR2 as SNEGSKA (reference sequence). This CDR3 is 15 amino acids long. The CDR3 reads CSARDLRGANTEAFF. CDR3 DNA sequence: TGCAGTGCTAGAGATTTGAGGGGGGCGAACACTGAAGCTTTCTTT.

In its sample, this clonotype was seen a few times. The J gene is TRBJ2-5, the V gene TRBV20-1; unclear D gene. The better agreement between TRBJ2-7 and the DNA end casts doubt on the J call. Per the germline V gene, CDR1 is DFQATT and CDR2 is SNEGSKA (reference sequence). The CDR3 extends over 13 amino acids. For the CDR3, the DNA is TGCAGTGCAAGGAACTCCTCGACTTACGAGCAGTACTTC. Residues: CSARNSSTYEQYF.

On this clonotype: Given a much more abundant clone one base away, this may be a read error. This chain joins TRBV12-3 or TRBV12-4 and TRBJ2-7; D may match TRBD1 or TRBD2 (6 bases each). The CDR3 consists of 14 residues. Trimming left V 4 bases short and J 4 bases short, with 14 bases between. The CDR3 reads CASSWAGHGYEQYF. The CDR3 nucleotides read TGTGCCAGCAGTTGGGCGGGACACGGGTACGAGCAGTACTTC.

The genes are TRBV25-1 and TRBJ2-7; 7 nucleotides match TRBD2. The J call may be in error: the DNA end matches TRBJ2-4 better. The CDR3 spans 17 residues. Germline V gives CDR1 MGHDK, CDR2 SYGVNS. Here the CDR3 reads CASSEGAGLGREYIQYF. The CDR3, as DNA: TGTGCCAGCAGTGAAGGGGCTGGACTGGGGAGGGAATACATTCAGTACTTC.